The 13 T cell receptor beta chains below all came from one sample that was sequenced in a study of blood T cells in healthy people across ages. It was with a sample-barcoded 5' primer and a J-beta primer mix that a second PCR of roughly 7 to 12 cycles was run. Via MiXCR, TCRdb re-called the 5' RACE reads, giving one row per CDR3 protein. The table has 550,000 to 750,000 distinct CDR3 sequences, under 25% seen once. Sequences were obtained from blood. Every receptor here comes from a man between 65 and 80 years old in good health.

The CDR3: CASSQMWETDTQYF. CDR3 nucleotide sequence: TGTGCCAGCAGCCAAATGTGGGAGACAGATACGCAGTATTTT. The chain has TRBV14 and TRBJ2-3; TRBD2 might be the D (5 bases). The CDR3 is 14 residues long. V was shortened by 2 bases and J by 3 bases, with 9 bases between the two germline ends. Germline V gene sequence: CDR1 SGHDN, CDR2 FVKESK.

Comments on this clonotype: With a much larger clone just one base away, this may be a read error. The V and J genes are TRBV29-1 and TRBJ1-4; D gene unclear. Germline-derived CDR1 and CDR2 are SQVTM and ANQGSEA. There are 13 residues in the CDR3. The ends were cut back, 4 bases at V and 8 bases at J, with 14 bases in the middle. The CDR3 DNA reads TGCAGCGTTGCTGGCACAAGCGGGGAAAAACTGTTTTTT. Translating gives CSVAGTSGEKLFF.

The count of this clonotype is one. V and J are TRBV7-2 and TRBJ2-5, with TRBD1 identical over 7 bases. Germline CDR1 SGHTA, CDR2 FQGNSA. The junction had 7 bases not matched to a gene; V was cut back by 7 bases and J by 2 bases. This CDR3 has 14 residues. The CDR3 loop reads CASTERDRQETQYF. The CDR3 DNA reads TGTGCCAGCACCGAGAGGGACAGACAAGAGACCCAGTACTTC.

The chain joins TRBV4-2 to TRBJ2-5; D remains ambiguous. The J call could be wrong; TRBJ2-1 is a better fit for the DNA end. The germline gives CDR1 LGHNA, CDR2 YNFKEQ. The CDR3 has 13 amino acids. The CDR3 nucleotides are TGTGCCAGCAGCCAAGGCGATAGCCCTGAGCAGTTCTTC. Its translation is CASSQGDSPEQFF.

CDR3 bases: TGCAGTGCTAGATCTCGGGCAGCAAATGAAAAACTGTTTTTT. Its protein product is CSARSRAANEKLFF. The chain employs TRBV20-1 and TRBJ1-4; D is undetermined. The CDR3 spans 14 residues. From germline, CDR1 is DFQATT and CDR2 SNEGSKA (reference sequence). The V gene lost 2 bases and the J gene lost 5 bases, with 12 bases spanning the gap.

J is TRBJ2-3 and V is TRBV20-1; 8 bases are shared with TRBD2. This CDR3 is 13 amino acids long. Losses at the gene ends were 7 bases for V and 7 bases for J; bases not matched to a gene: 10. The germline gives CDR1 DFQATT, CDR2 SNEGSKA (reference sequence). DNA of the CDR3: TGCAGTGTCACCGGGACTAGTATGTATACGCAGTATTTT. This codes for CSVTGTSMYTQYF.

On this clonotype itself: A read error may produce the germline difference seen at one junction end. The chain recombines TRBV20-1 with TRBJ2-1; 9 nucleotides match TRBD1. The DNA matches TRBJ2-5 better at its end, which makes the J call doubtful. This CDR3 region has 13 residues. Germline CDR1 DFQATT, CDR2 SNEGSKA (reference sequence). Here the CDR3 reads CGASRQGVEDQYF. CDR3 bases: TGCGGTGCTAGTCGACAGGGGGTCGAGGACCAGTACTTC.

This sequence joins TRBV2 and TRBJ1-2, with D perhaps matching TRBD1 (5 bases). V lost 1 base, J lost 8 bases, and 14 bases lay in between. Germline V lookup: CDR1 SNHLY, CDR2 FYNNEI. The CDR3 is made up of 14 amino acids. The CDR3 coding sequence is TGTGCCAGCAGTGAAGTTACAGGCCCCTCGGGCTACACCTTC. This translates into CASSEVTGPSGYTF.

This clonotype was counted a few times. V gene TRBV20-1 combines with J gene TRBJ2-5, with 8 bases fitting TRBD2. The germline CDR1 and CDR2 sequences are DFQATT and SNEGSKA (reference sequence). The trim removed 3 bases at V and 2 bases at J, leaving 5 bases unmatched. CDR3 size: 14 residues. The CDR3 sequence: CSASLRGRQETQYF. The CDR3 DNA sequence: TGCAGTGCTAGCTTACGCGGGAGGCAAGAGACCCAGTACTTC.

The chain recombines TRBV2 with TRBJ1-5; possibly TRBD1 for D (6 bases). Per germline, CDR1 SNHLY and CDR2 FYNNEI. Trimming removed 5 bases from V and 10 bases from J, with 21 bases in between. The CDR3 runs to 15 residues. CDR3: CASSPQVGALGPQHF. As DNA, the CDR3 is TGTGCCAGCAGTCCCCAGGTGGGGGCCCTCGGCCCCCAGCATTTT. Variable domain in full (rest from reference TRBV2 and TRBJ1-5): EPEVTQTPSHQVTQMGQEVILRCVPISNHLYFYWYRQILGQKVEFLVSFYNNEISEKSEIFDDQFSVERPDGSNFTLKIRSTKLEDSAMYFCASSPQVGALGPQHFGDGTRLSIL.

This clonotype was seen more than once but under ten times. The chain joins TRBV20-1 to TRBJ1-1; TRBD1 is a possible D gene (6 bases). The CDR3 totals 11 residues. V dropped 5 bases and J dropped 6 bases, with 10 bases sitting between them. Germline-derived CDR1 and CDR2 are DFQATT and SNEGSKA (reference sequence). The CDR3 nucleotides read TGCAGTGCTCAAGAGGGGGCTGAAGCTTTCTTT. It encodes CSAQEGAEAFF.

The rearrangement links TRBV3-1 to TRBJ2-5, with D possibly TRBD2 on 7 matching bases. With 0 bases removed from V and 4 bases from J, the gap between germline ends came to 24 bases. Germline CDR1 LGHDT, CDR2 YNNKEL (reference sequence). This CDR3 comprises 19 residues. The CDR3 is CASSQDGKVSRGGRETQYF. As DNA, the CDR3 is TGTGCCAGCAGCCAAGATGGGAAGGTGAGCAGGGGAGGGCGAGAGACCCAGTACTTC.

This clonotype was seen more than once but under ten times. This chain uses TRBV4-3 with TRBJ2-3, with TRBD1 identical over 7 bases. The CDR3 loop spans 15 amino acids. Germline assignment: CDR1 LGHNA and CDR2 YSLEER. The V segment lost 0 bases and the J segment 6 bases; nucleotides outside the gene matches: 6. The CDR3 sequence is CASSQDKTGSDTQYF. CDR3 nucleotide sequence: TGCGCCAGCAGCCAAGATAAGACAGGGTCGGATACGCAGTATTTT.